This TCR beta chain was documented in a study of T-cell reconstitution after alpha-beta-depleted transplantation in children. TCRbeta library construction was performed incorporating unique molecular identifiers. TCRdb recomputed calls from the PCR reads with MiXCR, one row per CDR3 protein. Of about 980,000 distinct CDR3 sequences listed, 25% to 30% are singletons. CDR1 DFQATT and CDR2 SNEGSKA come from the germline V gene (reference sequence). The CDR3 runs 15 residues. Trimming shortened V by 6 bases and J by 0 bases, and 15 bases separated the two germline ends. Findings and limits, study-wide: Where some patients showed high TCRbeta diversity at day 60, it came from recipient T cells and thymic progenitors that had survived. Newly produced T cells mostly accounted for T-cell counts and diversity one year post-transplant.

This clonotype was counted a single time. No antigen is known for it. The sequence was collected from a boy less than two years old who had a stem cell transplant for SCID, so the T cells may come from the graft donor. Here the sequenced sample was PBMCs, mostly from graft donor cells, taken 360 days after TCRalphabeta/CD19-depleted stem cell transplant. V and J are TRBV20-1 and TRBJ2-4; D uncertain. CDR3 in amino acids: CSANPGQLAKNIQYF. The DNA for the CDR3 is TGCAGTGCCAACCCCGGGCAGCTAGCCAAAAACATTCAGTACTTC.